This T cell receptor beta chain is from a study of CD4 and CD8 cells across lung adenocarcinoma regions. Donors had localized lung adenocarcinoma, a non-small cell lung cancer. MiXCR, applied by TCRdb to the PCR reads, yields one record per CDR3 protein. The sample gives more than 9,000 distinct CDR3 sequences, more than 35% of which show up once; 30% to 40% is in the top ten. Germline V lookup: CDR1 SGHVS, CDR2 FQNEAQ. V gave up 4 bases and J gave up 1 base, with 19 bases separating them. CDR3 length equals 17 residues. The clonotype comes from a male donor with lung adenocarcinoma. The CD4 and CD8 labels of this study may be unreliable. V gene TRBV7-8 combines with J gene TRBJ1-1, with D uncertain. The sample was CD8+ T cells from the margin of a lung tumor. CDR3 amino acids: CASSSPPYGLGNTEAFF. DNA for the CDR3: TGTGCCAGCAGCTCCCCCCCTTATGGGTTGGGGAACACTGAAGCTTTCTTT.